One sample yielded the 21 T cell receptor beta chains listed below, sequenced in a study of blood T cell repertoires in COVID-19. Some clones are missing from TCRdb's copy, which holds only in-frame ones; the method was immunoSEQ multiplex PCR. The table shows 250,000 to 350,000 clones, with approximately 91% occurring only once. Sequencing was carried out using peripheral blood. These receptors originate from a man between 18 and 29 years old with active or convalescent COVID-19.

The V and J genes are TRBV9 and TRBJ1-2; D is undetermined. The CDR3 is 15 residues long. V was trimmed by 4 bases and J by 8 bases, leaving 21 bases between them. Germline V gene lookup returns CDR1 SGDLS and CDR2 YYNGEE. The CDR3 reads CASSTSPEGLLGYTF. The CDR3 coding sequence is TGTGCCAGCAGCACTAGCCCAGAGGGCTTACTGGGCTACACCTTC.

This clone was seen once. J is TRBJ1-6 and V is TRBV6-5; no clear D gene. Trimming took 8 bases from V and 0 from J, leaving 11 bases between them. Germline loops: CDR1 MNHEY, CDR2 SVGAGI. This CDR3 is 15 amino acids long. For the CDR3, the DNA is TGTGCCAGCGAGGGAAAGAGCTCCTATAATTCACCCCTCCACTTT. This gives the protein CASEGKSSYNSPLHF.

This rearrangement joins TRBV25-1 to TRBJ2-1, with TRBD1 as a possible D gene (6 bases). The V gene lost 6 bases and the J gene lost 2 bases, with 11 bases spanning the gap. The CDR3 has 14 residues. CDR1 MGHDK and CDR2 SYGVNS come from the germline V gene. For the CDR3, the DNA is TGTGCCAGCAGCGGGACAAATACCTACAATGAGCAGTTCTTC. It encodes CASSGTNTYNEQFF.

The chain combines TRBV2 with TRBJ1-5; D gene ambiguous. Germline values: CDR1 SNHLY, CDR2 FYNNEI. The CDR3 has 17 residues. Deletions cut 6 bases from V and 0 bases from J, with 18 bases between. CDR3 sequence reads: CASRPPGGTYSNQPQHF. In DNA form, the CDR3 reads TGTGCCAGCAGACCCCCGGGAGGAACATATAGCAATCAGCCCCAGCATTTT.

The chain uses TRBV13 and TRBJ1-2, with TRBD1 matching over 7 bases. Germline lookup yields CDR1 PRHDT and CDR2 FYEKMQ (reference sequence). J lost 8 bases, V lost 5 bases, and 8 bases had no gene match. CDR3 length: 13 residues. The CDR3 DNA is TGTGCCAGCAGCCCCGGAAGGGGGCAAGGCTACACCTTC. Residues: CASSPGRGQGYTF.

The chain combines TRBV5-6 with TRBJ2-7, with 7 bases fitting TRBD2. The length of the CDR3 is 14 residues. Trimming took 1 base from V and 7 from J; bases not matched to a gene: 8. Germline loops: CDR1 SGHDT, CDR2 YYEEEE. The DNA for the CDR3 is TGTGCCAGCAGCTTGTCCCTAGCGGCGGGGGAGCAGTACTTC. It specifies CASSLSLAAGEQYF.

The chain uses TRBV2 and TRBJ1-2; a possible D gene is TRBD1 (5 bases). Trimming stripped 3 bases from V and 6 bases from J, with 8 bases between. Germline V gives CDR1 SNHLY, CDR2 FYNNEI. The CDR3 runs 12 residues. CDR3 amino acids: CASSDPRDGYTF. The DNA for the CDR3 is TGTGCCAGCAGTGACCCCAGGGATGGCTACACCTTC.

This rearrangement joins TRBV19 to TRBJ1-1, with TRBD1 identical over 8 bases. J lost 4 bases, V lost 9 bases, and 4 bases had no gene match. The CDR3 length is 12 residues. Germline lookup yields CDR1 LNHDA and CDR2 SQIVND (reference sequence). The CDR3 region is CASQGASTEAFF. The CDR3 DNA reads as TGTGCCAGCCAGGGGGCCAGCACTGAAGCTTTCTTT.

This clone was detected only once. The chain employs TRBV4-3 and TRBJ1-4; TRBD1 might be the D (6 bases). The CDR3 covers 17 residues. Germline CDR1 LGHNA, CDR2 YSLEER. The V and J ends lost 0 bases and 2 bases respectively, with 13 bases between them. The CDR3 nucleotides read TGCGCCAGCAGCCAAGATTTAACTGGGGGCACTAATGAAAAACTGTTTTTT. Translated: CASSQDLTGGTNEKLFF.

V and J are TRBV19 and TRBJ2-3; D perhaps matches TRBD2 (6 bases). Germline V lookup: CDR1 LNHDA, CDR2 SQIVND (reference sequence). The CDR3 is made up of 13 amino acids. V was trimmed by 4 bases and J by 3 bases, leaving 8 bases between them. CDR3 in DNA: TGTGCCAGTAGTAGGAGGGAAACAGATACGCAGTATTTT. This translates into CASSRRETDTQYF.

This clone was seen only once. The CDR3 region is CASSLVAGQAQISGNTIYF. CDR3 DNA sequence: TGTGCCAGCAGCTTAGTGGCCGGACAGGCCCAGATCTCTGGAAACACCATATATTTT. The chain employs TRBV7-9 and TRBJ1-3; 7 bases are shared with TRBD1. This CDR3 region has 19 residues. Per the germline V gene, CDR1 is SEHNR and CDR2 is FQNEAQ (reference sequence). V lost 1 base and J lost 0; bases outside the gene matches: 12.

This clone is a singleton in its sample. The junction departs from the called germline gene at one end, perhaps through a read error. The chain couples TRBV7-2 to TRBJ2-2; possibly TRBD2 for D (5 bases). CDR1 SGHTA and CDR2 FQGNSA come from the germline V gene. This CDR3 has 13 amino acids. As DNA, the CDR3 is TGTGCCAGCAGCCTAGCACGGAGGGGGGAGCTGTTTTTT. This sequence encodes CASSLARRGELFF.

This clone appeared once. The chain's CDR3 is CASSKRDTQYF. CDR3 bases: TGCGCCAGCAGCAAGAGAGATACGCAGTATTTT. The chain couples TRBV5-1 to TRBJ2-3, with unresolved D. The CDR3 has 11 residues. Trimming cost V 4 bases and J 5 bases, with 5 bases left between them. The germline V gene has CDR1 SGHRS and CDR2 YFSETQ.

The chain has TRBV25-1 and TRBJ2-7; D gene uncertain. Trimming pared 4 bases from V and 3 bases from J, leaving 16 bases between. This CDR3 has 15 residues. CDR1 MGHDK and CDR2 SYGVNS come from the germline V gene. The CDR3 protein is CASSGPNWQDYEQYF. CDR3 DNA: TGTGCCAGCAGTGGCCCCAATTGGCAGGACTACGAGCAGTACTTC.

This chain connects TRBV19 to TRBJ2-7, with 10 bases that match TRBD1. J gave up 7 bases and V 5 bases, and 17 bases lay outside the gene matches. The germline V gene has CDR1 LNHDA and CDR2 SQIVND (reference sequence). The CDR3 is 17 amino acids. The CDR3 DNA reads TGTGCCAGTAGTCCAACACAAACAGACAGGGGGCAAATGGAGCAGTACTTC. Amino acid sequence: CASSPTQTDRGQMEQYF. Filled out from reference TRBV19 and TRBJ2-7, the complete variable domain reads DGGITQSPKYLFRKEGQNVTLSCEQNLNHDAMYWYRQDPGQGLRLIYYSQIVNDFQKGDIAEGYSVSREKKESFPLTVTSAQKNPTAFYLCASSPTQTDRGQMEQYFGPGTRLTVT.

V gene TRBV7-9 combines with J gene TRBJ1-4; D might be TRBD1 (6 bases). V shed 2 bases and J shed 4 bases, with 8 bases lying between them. This CDR3 region has 14 residues. Germline lookup yields CDR1 SEHNR and CDR2 FQNEAQ (reference sequence). The CDR3 sequence is CASSLRGGNEKLFF. The CDR3 coding sequence is TGTGCCAGCAGCTTAAGGGGGGGTAATGAAAAACTGTTTTTT.

The chain links TRBV27 to TRBJ2-7; 7 nucleotides align to TRBD1. The V gene end was trimmed by 5 bases and the J gene end by 2 bases; junction bases not matched to a gene: 6. CDR1 is MNHEY, CDR2 SMNVEV, per germline (reference sequence). The CDR3 contains 14 residues. CDR3 residues: CASSATGSTYEQYF. The CDR3 bases are TGTGCCAGCAGTGCGACAGGGTCTACCTACGAGCAGTACTTC.

The chain links TRBV14 to TRBJ1-1; weak D call: TRBD1 (5 bases). Germline assignment: CDR1 SGHDN and CDR2 FVKESK. The CDR3 sequence is 14 residues long. V lost 1 base and J lost 6, with 12 bases in between. As DNA, the CDR3 is TGTGCCAGCAGCCAAGGGGGCGGGGCCGCTGAAGCTTTCTTT. Protein: CASSQGGGAAEAFF.

The CDR3 region is CASSYRGLHTDTQYF. CDR3 nucleotides: TGTGCCAGCAGTTACAGGGGGCTTCACACAGATACGCAGTATTTT. The rearrangement joins TRBV6-2 or TRBV6-3 to TRBJ2-3; 7 bases agree with TRBD1. The V gene end was trimmed by 2 bases and the J gene end by 2 bases; junction bases not matched to a gene: 4. The germline V gene has CDR1 MNHEY and CDR2 SVGEGT. CDR3 length: 15 residues.

The chain has TRBV19 and TRBJ2-7, with a weak D call TRBD1 (6 bases). CDR3 length: 15 residues. V was cut by 6 bases and J by 0 bases, with 15 bases left in between. Germline CDR1 and CDR2: LNHDA and SQIVND (reference sequence). The CDR3 sequence: CASRPGARGSYEQYF. CDR3 sequence (DNA): TGTGCCAGTAGGCCAGGGGCTCGTGGCTCCTACGAGCAGTACTTC.

The rearrangement joins TRBV7-8 to TRBJ2-5; 7 positions match TRBD2. The V gene's germline CDR1 is SGHVS and CDR2 FQNEAQ. With 2 bases clipped from V and 5 bases from J, the junction kept 5 bases outside the gene matches. The CDR3 spans 14 residues. The CDR3 region is CASSLWSGVETQYF. The CDR3 DNA follows: TGTGCCAGCAGCTTATGGAGCGGGGTGGAGACCCAGTACTTC.